A single sample is the source of the 19 T cell receptor beta chains below, sequenced in a study of CD8+ T cells in alopecia areata. RNA extraction was followed by reverse transcription into cDNA, which acted as the sequencing template. Data came from immunoSEQ multiplex PCR; TCRdb stores just in-frame clones and leaves some out. The sample includes roughly 220,000 clones, just over 65% of them seen just once. Treatment denoted: oral pan-JAK inhibitor, 5-10 mg twice daily. The specimen was CD4+ T cells sorted from blood, collected between weeks 43 and 45, from a patient treated with tofacitinib. The receptors derive from a human donor with alopecia areata.

This clone occurred a few times. This chain connects TRBV6-5 to TRBJ1-5; D perhaps matches TRBD1 (6 bases). V gave up 5 bases and J gave up 2 bases, with 13 bases separating them. The length of the CDR3 is 15 residues. Germline V gene data show CDR1 as MNHEY and CDR2 as SVGAGI. The CDR3 spells CASSVLSGGNQPQHF. The CDR3 region has the DNA TGTGCCAGCAGTGTCCTGTCAGGGGGCAATCAGCCCCAGCATTTT.

This clone turned up a few times. The chain uses TRBV29-1 and TRBJ1-2; 10 positions agree with TRBD1. Germline CDR1 is SQVTM and CDR2 is ANQGSEA. The CDR3 is 11 residues long. V lost 6 bases, J lost 6 bases, and 1 base stayed unmatched. This CDR3 is CSVTGGNGYTF. For the CDR3, the DNA is TGCAGCGTGACAGGGGGCAATGGCTACACCTTC.

This rearrangement joins TRBV2 to TRBJ1-5; D gene uncertain. Between the trimmed V and J ends, which lost 5 bases and 5 bases, there was a span of 7 bases. This CDR3 is 12 amino acids long. Germline V lookup: CDR1 SNHLY, CDR2 FYNNEI. CDR3 in amino acids: CASSSDHQPQHF. The CDR3 DNA is TGTGCCAGCAGTTCGGATCATCAGCCCCAGCATTTT.

This rearrangement joins TRBV30 to TRBJ2-2; D not resolved. Trimming removed 5 bases at V and 5 bases at J, with 15 bases between. CDR1 and CDR2 (germline): GTSNPN, SVGIG (reference sequence). The CDR3 extends over 14 amino acids. CDR3 nucleotide sequence: TGTGCCTGGGGGCGGACGACCCGAACCGGGGAGCTGTTTTTT. It translates to CAWGRTTRTGELFF.

The rearrangement joins TRBV13 to TRBJ1-2; no reliable D call. There are 14 residues in the CDR3. Germline CDR1 PRHDT, CDR2 FYEKMQ (reference sequence). Trimming removed 5 bases from V and 7 bases from J, with 17 bases in between. CDR3 DNA: TGTGCCAGCAGCAAGACGAGGCCAGGTGGTGGCTACACCTTC. It codes for CASSKTRPGGGYTF.

This rearrangement joins TRBV7-2 to TRBJ2-1; no clear D. The CDR3 is 11 amino acids. V lost 5 bases and J lost 13, with 12 bases in between. Germline V gene lookup returns CDR1 SGHTA and CDR2 FQGNSA. The CDR3, as DNA: TGTGCCAGCAGCACACGAATGGGTCAGTTCTTC. This gives the protein CASSTRMGQFF.

The V call is TRBV4-3, the J call TRBJ2-2, with D unresolved. The CDR3 length is 12 residues. Trimming left V 2 bases short and J 6 bases short, with 4 bases between. Germline CDR1 and CDR2: LGHNA and YSLEER. The CDR3 sequence: CASSQMSGELFF. In nucleotides, the CDR3 is TGCGCCAGCAGCCAAATGTCCGGGGAGCTGTTTTTT.

The rearrangement uses TRBV18 and TRBJ2-6; D remains ambiguous. This CDR3 is 13 amino acids long. Trimming shortened V by 5 bases and J by 1 base, and 3 bases separated the two germline ends. CDR1 is KGHSH and CDR2 is LQKENI in the germline V gene. The DNA of the CDR3 is TGTGCCAGCTCAGATTCTGGGGCCAACGTCCTGACTTTC. As protein: CASSDSGANVLTF.

V usage is TRBV5-1 and J usage is TRBJ2-6; maybe TRBD1 (6 bases). Germline CDR1 is SGHRS and CDR2 is YFSETQ. V shed 4 bases and J shed 0 bases, with 11 bases lying between them. The CDR3 is made up of 16 amino acids. The CDR3 region is CASSQTGLSGANVLTF. Here the CDR3 DNA reads TGCGCCAGCAGCCAAACAGGGCTCTCTGGGGCCAACGTCCTGACTTTC.

This clone was found once. The J gene is TRBJ1-6, the V gene TRBV7-2; TRBD1 matches 7 bases. In germline, CDR1 is SGHTA, CDR2 FQGNSA. J gave up 7 bases and V 1 base, and 10 bases lay outside the gene matches. This CDR3 region has 17 residues. The CDR3 DNA reads TGTGCCAGCAGCTTAGAAGGCCTCGGGACAGCCAATTCACCCCTCCACTTT. Translating gives CASSLEGLGTANSPLHF.

The chain combines TRBV25-1 with TRBJ1-1; D call uncertain. The germline V gene encodes CDR1 MGHDK and CDR2 SYGVNS. The length of the CDR3 is 11 residues. V was pared by 3 bases and J by 7 bases, with 6 bases between. The CDR3 region is CASSEQSEAFF. The CDR3, as DNA: TGTGCCAGCAGTGAGCAGAGTGAAGCTTTCTTT.

The chain couples TRBV7-2 to TRBJ2-1, with 8 bases identical to TRBD2. Trimming took 5 bases from V and 3 from J; bases not matched to a gene: 6. CDR1 is SGHTA, CDR2 FQGNSA, per germline. The CDR3 length is 15 residues. The CDR3 spells CASSVSGGNYNEQFF. In nucleotides, the CDR3 is TGTGCCAGCAGCGTAAGCGGGGGTAACTACAATGAGCAGTTCTTC.

This clone was detected only a few times. V and J are TRBV18 and TRBJ1-4; 10 nucleotides line up with TRBD1. CDR3 length: 17 residues. Germline CDR1 is KGHSH and CDR2 is LQKENI. V trimming: 3 bases; J trimming: 5 bases; junction bases outside the gene matches: 9. CDR3 DNA sequence: TGTGCCAGCTCACCGTTATCTCCGGGACAGGGGAATGAAAAACTGTTTTTT. Translated, it gives CASSPLSPGQGNEKLFF.

This clone has just a few counts. The chain employs TRBV20-1 and TRBJ2-1, with D unresolved. Germline CDR1 is DFQATT and CDR2 is SNEGSKA (reference sequence). V was cut by 6 bases and J by 6 bases, with 9 bases left in between. This CDR3 contains 11 residues. This CDR3 reads CSAIPANEQFF. In DNA, the CDR3 is TGCAGTGCCATCCCGGCCAATGAGCAGTTCTTC.

This chain joins TRBV25-1 and TRBJ2-4; 8 nucleotides match TRBD2. The length of the CDR3 is 17 residues. J was trimmed by 0 bases and V by 9 bases; bases with no gene match: 13. Germline V CDR1 and CDR2: MGHDK, SYGVNS. The CDR3 DNA sequence: TGTGCCAGAAGGAGTGGCGGGGGGACGCTAGCCAAAAACATTCAGTACTTC. Translated: CARRSGGGTLAKNIQYF.

The chain combines TRBV15 with TRBJ1-5; possible D gene TRBD1, 6 bases. The CDR3 spans 18 residues. Trimming took 2 bases from V and 0 from J, leaving 17 bases between them. Germline V CDR1 and CDR2: LNHNV, YYDKDF (reference sequence). Here the CDR3 reads CATSRPSTGPISNQPQHF. In DNA, the CDR3 is TGTGCCACCAGCAGACCATCGACAGGACCAATTAGCAATCAGCCCCAGCATTTT.

The chain combines TRBV25-1 with TRBJ2-3, with D possibly matching TRBD2 (6 bases). The CDR3 has 16 amino acids. The V gene lost 3 bases and the J gene lost 7 bases, with 20 bases spanning the gap. CDR1 is MGHDK and CDR2 is SYGVNS in the germline V gene. CDR3 nucleotides: TGTGCCAGCAGTGAGTGGCGAGCAAGGGGCGGGAATACGCAGTATTTT. Encoded protein: CASSEWRARGGNTQYF.

The rearrangement joins TRBV27 to TRBJ2-5, with D possibly being TRBD2 (6 bases). The CDR3 is 13 amino acids. Germline values: CDR1 MNHEY, CDR2 SMNVEV (reference sequence). Trimming removed 2 bases from V and 5 bases from J, with 9 bases in between. CDR3 region: CASSLRRAETQYF. The CDR3 DNA is TGTGCCAGCAGTTTAAGGAGGGCGGAGACCCAGTACTTC.

The chain links TRBV27 to TRBJ1-5; D call uncertain. CDR1 and CDR2 from the germline V gene are MNHEY and SMNVEV (reference sequence). V was trimmed by 4 bases and J by 5 bases, leaving 9 bases between them. The CDR3 is made up of 13 amino acids. CDR3 coding DNA: TGTGCCAGCAGTTCCATGGGTGATCAGCCCCAGCATTTT. Amino acid sequence: CASSSMGDQPQHF.